Listed below are T cell receptor beta chains from one sample, sequenced in a study of vaccination effects on CD4 cells after COVID-19. Repertoires were generated with immunoSEQ multiplex PCR, while TCRdb's copy carries only in-frame clones and drops some. The sample has about 27,000 clones, around 75% seen once. The antigens for these receptors are not known. The starting material was CD4+ T cells from PBMCs cultured with HCoV-NL63 spike peptides, obtained before COVID-19 vaccination. Source of these receptors: a human donor who received a COVID-19 vaccine. The CDR3 runs from the conserved cysteine through the conserved F or W. D genes are given only for firm matches. The listing skips clone size in some rows; elsewhere it reads once, few, many or a size class.

j_gene	d_gene	v_gene	abundance	CDR3nt	CDR3aa
TRBJ1-2	-	TRBV30	-	TGTGCCTGGAGGGTAGGGGCATTTGGCTACACCTTC	CAWRVGAFGYTF
TRBJ1-4	TRBD1	TRBV6-5	-	TGTGCCAGCAGACAGACAGGGGGTCGCGAAAAACTGTTTTTT	CASRQTGGREKLFF
TRBJ2-3	-	TRBV7-8	once	TGTGCCAGCAGCCCTCTGTCGTCCGTCACAGATACGCAGTATTTT	CASSPLSSVTDTQYF
TRBJ1-5	-	TRBV27	-	TGTGCCAGCAGTAGAGGATTTAGCAATCAGCCCCAGCATTTT	CASSRGFSNQPQHF
TRBJ2-5	TRBD2	TRBV5-1	-	TGCGCCAGCAGCTTACTAGCGGGGGGACAAGAGACCCAGTACTTC	CASSLLAGGQETQYF
TRBJ1-2	-	TRBV29-1	-	TGCAGCGTTGAAGGGCTTAACTATGGCTACACCTTC	CSVEGLNYGYTF
TRBJ2-6	-	TRBV7-9	-	TGTGCCAGCAGCTTGGTTGGGCGTTCTGGGGCCAACGTCCTGACTTTC	CASSLVGRSGANVLTF
TRBJ2-7	TRBD1	TRBV5-1	-	TGCGCCAGCAGCTTGGCCTCGGGACAGGGGGCCGAGCAGTACTTC	CASSLASGQGAEQYF
TRBJ2-7	TRBD2	TRBV5-1	-	TGCGCCAGCAGCTTGCTGGCTAGCGGGAGGGTTGTCGACGAGCAGTACTTC	CASSLLASGRVVDEQYF
TRBJ2-6	TRBD1	TRBV6-5	-	TGTGCCAGCAAGGGGGCGGCCGGGGCCAACGTCCTGACTTTC	CASKGAAGANVLTF
TRBJ2-7	TRBD2	TRBV7-9	-	TGTGCCAGCAGCCCTAGCGGGGCCTCCTACGAGCAGTACTTC	CASSPSGASYEQYF
TRBJ1-6	TRBD1	TRBV6-2/TRBV6-3	-	TGTGCCAGCAGTTACGGGACAGGGGGTTCACCCCTCCACTTT	CASSYGTGGSPLHF
TRBJ1-2	-	TRBV27	-	TGTGCCAGCGGACGATTGCCACTCAGGGACCCAAACTATGGCTACACCTTC	CASGRLPLRDPNYGYTF
TRBJ2-7	-	TRBV6-2/TRBV6-3	-	TGTGCCAGCAGTTACCAAGCGATTAGAAACGAGCAGTACTTC	CASSYQAIRNEQYF
TRBJ1-5	TRBD1	TRBV6-2/TRBV6-3	-	TGTGCCAGCAGTTACTCGGCTGGACAGGGGGCCAGTCAGCCCCAGCATTTT	CASSYSAGQGASQPQHF
TRBJ1-2	TRBD1	TRBV7-8	-	TGTGCCAGCAGCCCCCGGACAGGGAATAACTATGGCTACACCTTC	CASSPRTGNNYGYTF
TRBJ1-1	-	TRBV12-3/TRBV12-4	once	TGTGCCAGCAGTTTCAGTGGAACTGAAGCTTTCTTT	CASSFSGTEAFF
TRBJ2-1	-	TRBV5-1	few	TGCGCCAGCAGCTCACAATCTGGTTTTGGGCAGTTCTTC	CASSSQSGFGQFF
TRBJ2-2	TRBD2	TRBV9	-	TGTGCCAGCAGCGTAGATGGGAGGGCGCTGAACACCGGGGAGCTGTTTTTT	CASSVDGRALNTGELFF
TRBJ2-7	TRBD1	TRBV3-1/TRBV3-2	-	TGTGCCAGCAGCCGAGACGGGACAGGGTACTACGAGCAGTACTTC	CASSRDGTGYYEQYF
TRBJ1-6	TRBD1	TRBV7-9	-	TGTGCCAGCAGCTTGGGGGGAGGACAGGGCCAGAATTCACCCCTCCACTTT	CASSLGGGQGQNSPLHF
TRBJ1-2	-	TRBV5-4	-	TGTGCCAGCAGCTCGCTGGACAGCTATGGCTACACCTTC	CASSSLDSYGYTF
TRBJ2-7	-	TRBV30	few	TGTGCCTGGAGTGTAGGAGGGATCTCCTACGAGCAGTACTTC	CAWSVGGISYEQYF
TRBJ2-5	-	TRBV6-2/TRBV6-3	-	TGTGCCAGCAGTTCCTTTACCAAGGGTGGAGAGACCCAGTACTTC	CASSSFTKGGETQYF
TRBJ2-7	-	TRBV5-4	-	TGTGCCAGCAGCCCCGAAGGCCCTAGGTATCAAGCCTACGAGCAGTACTTC	CASSPEGPRYQAYEQYF
TRBJ1-4	-	TRBV25-1	-	TGTGCCAGCCGACTCCGACAAAATGAAAAACTGTTTTTT	CASRLRQNEKLFF
TRBJ1-1	-	TRBV18	-	TGTGCCAGCTCACCGAAGCGGGGCACTGAAGCTTTCTTT	CASSPKRGTEAFF
TRBJ2-3	TRBD2	TRBV4-3	-	TGCGCCAGCAGCTCGGGCGTCCGGGGGGAAGATACGCAGTATTTT	CASSSGVRGEDTQYF
TRBJ2-3	-	TRBV11-3	-	TGTGCCAGCAGCTCGGGGGCCTCTCCCGGCACAGATACGCAGTATTTT	CASSSGASPGTDTQYF
TRBJ2-3	TRBD2	TRBV9	-	TGTGCCAGCAGCGGCGGGAGGCATAGCACAGATACGCAGTATTTT	CASSGGRHSTDTQYF
TRBJ1-5	-	TRBV6-2/TRBV6-3	-	TGTGCCAGCAGTCCCCGAAATCAGCCCCAGCATTTT	CASSPRNQPQHF
TRBJ2-1	-	TRBV6-6	-	TGTGCCAGCAGTTACTCGGAGGTGTACAATGAGCAGTTCTTC	CASSYSEVYNEQFF
TRBJ2-7	-	TRBV4-2	few	TGTGCCAGCAGCCAAGATTGGCCTTCCTACGAGCAGTACTTC	CASSQDWPSYEQYF
TRBJ2-3	TRBD2	TRBV11-2	-	TGTGCCAGCAGCTCGCGGGGAGGTAGCGGGGCAGATACGCAGTATTTT	CASSSRGGSGADTQYF
TRBJ1-5	-	TRBV3-1/TRBV3-2	once	TGTGCCAGCAGCCAAGATGATCGGGTTTCGAGCAATCAGCCCCAGCATTTT	CASSQDDRVSSNQPQHF
TRBJ1-2	-	TRBV7-2	-	TGTGCCAGCAGCTATACTAGCAGGGGAAAGTATGGCTACACCTTC	CASSYTSRGKYGYTF
TRBJ1-2	-	TRBV28	-	TGTGCCAGCAGTTTAACCCCTAACTATGGCTACACCTTC	CASSLTPNYGYTF
TRBJ2-7	TRBD1	TRBV27	-	TGTGCCAGCAGACAATCGGGAAGCGTGACAGGGACCTACGAGCAGTACTTC	CASRQSGSVTGTYEQYF
TRBJ1-6	-	TRBV2	-	TGTGCCAGCAGTGAGACAGCCCCAAGGCTCTATAATTCACCCCTCCACTTT	CASSETAPRLYNSPLHF
TRBJ2-1	-	TRBV18	-	TGTGCCAGCTCACCTTCCCTATTCGGGGGTGAGCAGTTCTTC	CASSPSLFGGEQFF
TRBJ1-2	TRBD1	TRBV5-1	few	TGCGCCAGCAGCTTACAGGGGGATGGCTACACCTTC	CASSLQGDGYTF
TRBJ2-1	TRBD1	TRBV29-1	-	TGCAGCGTCGCCCGGGACAGGGGGCCTTCAAGATCCAATGAGCAGTTCTTC	CSVARDRGPSRSNEQFF
TRBJ1-2	TRBD1	TRBV18	-	TGTGCCAGCTCACCCTCGGGACAGGGGGCTCAAGGCTACACCTTC	CASSPSGQGAQGYTF
TRBJ2-3	TRBD1	TRBV20-1	-	TGCAGTGCCCCAGGGGGCGATACGCAGTATTTT	CSAPGGDTQYF
TRBJ2-5	-	TRBV5-1	-	TGCGCCAGCAGCTTGGAAGAGACCCAGTACTTC	CASSLEETQYF